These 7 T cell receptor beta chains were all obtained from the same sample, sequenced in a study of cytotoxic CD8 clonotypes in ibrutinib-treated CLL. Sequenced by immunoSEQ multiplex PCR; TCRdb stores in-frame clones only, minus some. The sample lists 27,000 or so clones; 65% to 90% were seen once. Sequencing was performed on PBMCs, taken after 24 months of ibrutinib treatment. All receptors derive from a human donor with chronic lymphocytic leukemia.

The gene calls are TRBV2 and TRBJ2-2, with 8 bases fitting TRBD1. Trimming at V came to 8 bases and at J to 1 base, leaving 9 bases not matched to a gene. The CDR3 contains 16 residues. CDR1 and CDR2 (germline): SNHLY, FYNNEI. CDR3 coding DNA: TGTGCCAGCGGGATCTGGGGACAGGAGAACACCGGGGAGCTGTTTTTT. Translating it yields CASGIWGQENTGELFF. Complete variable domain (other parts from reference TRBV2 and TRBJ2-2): EPEVTQTPSHQVTQMGQEVILRCVPISNHLYFYWYRQILGQKVEFLVSFYNNEISEKSEIFDDQFSVERPDGSNFTLKIRSTKLEDSAMYFCASGIWGQENTGELFFGEGSRLTVL.

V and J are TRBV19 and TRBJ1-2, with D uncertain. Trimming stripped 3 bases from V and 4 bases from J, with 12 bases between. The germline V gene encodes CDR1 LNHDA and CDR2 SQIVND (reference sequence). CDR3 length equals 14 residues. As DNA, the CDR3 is TGTGCCAGTAGTATTGGGGTGGGCAGCTATGGCTACACCTTC. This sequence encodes CASSIGVGSYGYTF.

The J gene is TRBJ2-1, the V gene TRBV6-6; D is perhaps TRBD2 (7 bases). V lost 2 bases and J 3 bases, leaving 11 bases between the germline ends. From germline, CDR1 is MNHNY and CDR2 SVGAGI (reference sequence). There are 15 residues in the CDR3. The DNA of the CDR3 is TGTGCCAGCAGTTACGGGGGGGGCGTCTACAATGAGCAGTTCTTC. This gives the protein CASSYGGGVYNEQFF.

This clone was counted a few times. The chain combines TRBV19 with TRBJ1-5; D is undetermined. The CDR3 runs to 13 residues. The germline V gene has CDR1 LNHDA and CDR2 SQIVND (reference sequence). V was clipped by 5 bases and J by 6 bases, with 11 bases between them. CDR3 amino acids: CASSLSRGQPQHF. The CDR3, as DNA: TGTGCCAGTAGTCTCAGTCGTGGTCAGCCCCAGCATTTT.

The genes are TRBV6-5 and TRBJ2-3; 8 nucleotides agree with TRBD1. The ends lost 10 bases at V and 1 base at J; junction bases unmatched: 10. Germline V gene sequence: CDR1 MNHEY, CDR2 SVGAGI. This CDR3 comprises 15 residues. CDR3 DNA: TGTGCCACCAGCCCGCCGGGACAGGGCACAGATACGCAGTATTTT. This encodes CATSPPGQGTDTQYF.

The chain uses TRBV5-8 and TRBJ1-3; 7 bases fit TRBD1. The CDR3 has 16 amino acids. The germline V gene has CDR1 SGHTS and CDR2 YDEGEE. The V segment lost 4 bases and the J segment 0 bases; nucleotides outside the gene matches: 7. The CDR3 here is CASSTWTGASGNTIYF. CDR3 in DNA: TGTGCCAGCAGCACCTGGACAGGAGCCTCTGGAAACACCATATATTTT.

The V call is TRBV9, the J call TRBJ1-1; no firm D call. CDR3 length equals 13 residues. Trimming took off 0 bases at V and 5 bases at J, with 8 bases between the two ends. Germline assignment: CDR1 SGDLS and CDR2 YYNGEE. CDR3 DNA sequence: TGTGCCAGCAGCGTAGGGTCGGGTACTGAAGCTTTCTTT. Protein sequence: CASSVGSGTEAFF.